A selection of T cell receptor beta chains follows, all from one sample in a study of T cell repertoires in cytomegalovirus infection. TCRdb ran MiXCR on the reads and lists one entry per CDR3 protein. The sample yields roughly 500,000 distinct CDR3 sequences, roughly 43% seen once. The antigens of these receptors remain unknown. Sequenced here: cultured PBMCs, sampled from culture after CMV antigen stimulation. The origin of the receptors is a human donor in good health (CMV status not recorded). Some clones in this sample may be carry-over from other donors' samples. CDR3s include the opening cysteine and the closing phenylalanine or tryptophan. D genes are given only for firm matches. Clone size appears in some rows only: once, few, many, or a class for an expanded clone.

NA,TRBV11-2,TRBJ2-7,TRBD1,CASSFSWDSEYEQYF,TGTGCCAGCAGCTTTTCCTGGGACAGCGAGTACGAGCAGTACTTC
NA,TRBV7-2,TRBJ2-5,NA,CASRVWGGRGVETQYF,TGTGCCAGCAGGGTGTGGGGGGGGCGCGGAGTGGAGACCCAGTACTTC
NA,TRBV20-1,TRBJ1-5,NA,CSAGGKRDQPQHF,TGCAGTGCTGGGGGAAAACGGGATCAGCCCCAGCATTTT
few,TRBV27,TRBJ2-7,NA,CASSFFSGTLSSYEQYF,TGTGCCAGCAGTTTTTTTTCCGGGACTCTTAGCTCCTACGAGCAGTACTTC
NA,TRBV28,TRBJ2-3,NA,CASRWGSSADTQYF,TGTGCCAGCAGGTGGGGCAGTAGTGCGGATACGCAGTATTTT
NA,TRBV7-8,TRBJ2-7,NA,CASSSSVETYEQYF,TGTGCCAGCAGCTCAAGTGTGGAGACCTACGAGCAGTACTTC
NA,TRBV19,TRBJ2-3,TRBD2,CASSVLAGGYGTQYF,TGTGCCAGTAGCGTCCTAGCGGGGGGATATGGTACGCAGTATTTT
NA,TRBV7-9,TRBJ1-3,NA,CASSFTGGARGGNTIYF,TGTGCCAGCAGCTTTACCGGGGGGGCGAGAGGTGGAAACACCATATATTTT
NA,TRBV11-2,TRBJ2-1,TRBD1,CASSFGTGSDNEQFF,TGTGCCAGCAGCTTCGGGACAGGGTCGGACAATGAGCAGTTCTTC
NA,TRBV4-3,TRBJ2-2,TRBD2,CASSYNGRREIRGELFF,TGCGCCAGCAGCTATAATGGTCGGCGGGAGATTCGCGGGGAGCTGTTTTTT
NA,TRBV7-4,TRBJ2-2,NA,CASVENRFTGELFF,TGTGCCAGCGTAGAGAACAGATTCACCGGGGAGCTGTTTTTT
few,TRBV7-6,TRBJ2-1,TRBD1,CASGTGGFYNEQFF,TGTGCCAGCGGGACAGGGGGGTTCTACAATGAGCAGTTCTTC
NA,TRBV24-1,TRBJ2-7,NA,CATSPGHSYEQYF,TGTGCCACCAGTCCGGGACACTCCTACGAGCAGTACTTC
NA,TRBV7-2,TRBJ1-3,NA,CASSLTGIVGNTIYF,TGTGCCAGCAGCTTAACAGGGATAGTAGGAAACACCATATATTTT
few,TRBV20-1,TRBJ2-3,NA,CSASPGRGADTQYF,TGCAGTGCTAGCCCCGGGAGAGGCGCAGATACGCAGTATTTT
few,TRBV14,TRBJ2-3,TRBD2,CASSPRAGVMPDTQYF,TGTGCCAGCAGCCCGAGAGCGGGGGTCATGCCAGATACGCAGTATTTT
NA,TRBV15,TRBJ2-1,NA,CATSRGRGQGHYNEQFF,TGTGCCACCAGCAGAGGGAGGGGGCAAGGCCACTACAATGAGCAGTTCTTC
NA,TRBV7-2,TRBJ2-2,TRBD2,CASSLALAGYTGELFF,TGTGCCAGCAGCTTAGCGCTAGCGGGGTACACCGGGGAGCTGTTTTTT
NA,TRBV7-2,TRBJ1-2,NA,CASSSQTAGGYTF,TGTGCCAGCAGCTCACAGACTGCTGGGGGCTACACCTTC
NA,TRBV7-6,TRBJ2-1,NA,CASSLAFGGEQFF,TGTGCCAGCAGCTTAGCCTTCGGCGGGGAGCAGTTCTTC
few,TRBV7-2,TRBJ2-1,TRBD1,CASSLLGTGLEDEQFF,TGTGCCAGCAGCTTGCTCGGGACAGGGTTGGAGGATGAGCAGTTCTTC
NA,TRBV12-3/TRBV12-4,TRBJ2-1,NA,CASSKVGQYNEQFF,TGTGCCAGCAGTAAGGTAGGGCAGTACAATGAGCAGTTCTTC
NA,TRBV19,TRBJ1-5,NA,CASSDRELSQHF,TGTGCCAGTAGCGATCGGGAATTGTCCCAGCATTTT
NA,TRBV28,TRBJ1-5,NA,CASSRGQPQHF,TGTGCCAGCAGTAGAGGACAGCCCCAGCATTTT
NA,TRBV6-6,TRBJ1-2,NA,CASRPGLFYGYTF,TGTGCCAGCAGGCCCGGACTCTTCTATGGCTACACCTTC
NA,TRBV24-1,TRBJ2-1,NA,CATSAVGYNEQFF,TGTGCCACCAGTGCGGTCGGATACAATGAGCAGTTCTTC
NA,TRBV2,TRBJ1-2,NA,CASSGSRSPLYGYTF,TGTGCCAGCAGTGGGAGCAGGTCTCCCCTCTATGGCTACACCTTC
NA,TRBV6-8,TRBJ2-2,NA,CASSYGNFGILTGELFF,TGTGCCAGCAGTTACGGAAATTTCGGGATTCTTACCGGGGAGCTGTTTTTT
few,TRBV7-2,TRBJ1-1,NA,CASSLEPAGGRNTEAFF,TGTGCCAGCAGCTTAGAGCCGGCGGGGGGGAGGAACACTGAAGCTTTCTTT
few,TRBV7-2,TRBJ2-2,TRBD2,CASSRGTSGEVVTGELFF,TGTGCCAGCAGCCGAGGGACTAGCGGGGAAGTCGTCACCGGGGAGCTGTTTTTT
few,TRBV12-3/TRBV12-4,TRBJ1-1,TRBD1,CASSYGTGEAFF,TGTGCCAGCAGTTACGGGACAGGAGAAGCTTTCTTT
NA,TRBV5-5,TRBJ2-1,TRBD1,CASSLGATGGGEQFF,TGTGCCAGCAGCTTGGGGGCCACAGGGGGAGGTGAGCAGTTCTTC
NA,TRBV27,TRBJ2-7,NA,CASSPTIGVGLFEQYF,TGTGCCAGCAGTCCAACAATAGGGGTGGGTTTGTTCGAGCAGTACTTC
NA,TRBV7-6,TRBJ1-1,TRBD1,CASSLAFTGGAGNTEAFF,TGTGCCAGCAGCTTAGCTTTTACAGGGGGCGCGGGGAACACTGAAGCTTTCTTT
NA,TRBV11-2,TRBJ2-1,NA,CASSTFGSEQFF,TGTGCCAGCAGCACCTTTGGGAGTGAGCAGTTCTTC
few,TRBV20-1,TRBJ1-1,NA,CSASRPGRNTEAFF,TGCAGTGCTAGTAGACCTGGGCGGAACACTGAAGCTTTCTTT
NA,TRBV5-3,TRBJ1-3,TRBD1,CATGTAGNTIYF,TGTGCCACCGGGACAGCTGGAAACACCATATATTTT
few,TRBV7-2,TRBJ1-2,NA,CASSLEAGIVRVGWGYTF,TGTGCCAGCAGCTTAGAAGCTGGGATCGTCAGGGTGGGATGGGGCTACACCTTC
NA,TRBV7-9,TRBJ2-1,TRBD1,CASSDRGTYNEQFF,TGTGCCAGCAGCGACAGGGGAACCTACAATGAGCAGTTCTTC
NA,TRBV2,TRBJ1-1,NA,CAGSVKGYTEAFF,TGTGCCGGGTCAGTCAAAGGGTACACTGAAGCTTTCTTT
NA,TRBV19,TRBJ1-5,TRBD1,CASARTGAGNQPQHF,TGTGCCAGTGCTCGGACAGGGGCGGGCAATCAGCCCCAGCATTTT
few,TRBV2,TRBJ1-5,TRBD1,CASAPKQGIGNQPQHF,TGTGCCAGCGCGCCTAAACAGGGGATAGGCAATCAGCCCCAGCATTTT
many,TRBV7-2,TRBJ1-2,NA,CASSLGPRDYGYTF,TGTGCCAGCAGCTTAGGTCCGAGGGACTATGGCTACACCTTC
NA,TRBV7-9,TRBJ1-1,NA,CAARAGDTEAFF,TGTGCCGCTAGGGCAGGGGACACTGAAGCTTTCTTT
NA,TRBV7-2,TRBJ2-5,NA,CASSPGLEETQYF,TGTGCCAGCAGCCCAGGACTCGAAGAGACCCAGTACTTC
NA,TRBV27,TRBJ2-3,NA,CASRRVGFADTQYF,TGTGCCAGCAGGAGGGTGGGTTTCGCGGATACGCAGTATTTT
NA,TRBV5-6,TRBJ2-1,NA,CASTIRGGAPNEQFF,TGTGCCAGCACCATACGAGGTGGGGCCCCCAATGAGCAGTTCTTC
NA,TRBV20-1,TRBJ1-6,NA,CSARPRGGNSPLHF,TGCAGTGCACGACCAAGGGGGGGAAATTCACCCCTCCACTTT
few,TRBV12-3/TRBV12-4,TRBJ1-1,NA,CASSLTVMNTEAFF,TGTGCCAGCAGTTTGACAGTCATGAACACTGAAGCTTTCTTT
once,TRBV4-1,TRBJ1-4,TRBD1,CASSQPGGPNEKLFF,TGCGCCAGCAGCCAGCCAGGGGGCCCTAATGAAAAACTGTTTTTT
few,TRBV11-1,TRBJ2-3,NA,CASSLTVLADTQYF,TGTGCCAGCAGCTTAACAGTACTAGCAGATACGCAGTATTTT
NA,TRBV7-8,TRBJ2-3,NA,CASSILALLDTQYF,TGTGCCAGCAGCATACTAGCTCTTCTCGATACGCAGTATTTT
NA,TRBV7-2,TRBJ1-6,TRBD1,CASSFRDSKSPLHF,TGTGCCAGCAGCTTCCGGGACAGTAAGTCACCCCTCCACTTT
NA,TRBV12-3/TRBV12-4,TRBJ2-3,TRBD2,CASSPHSGGTQYF,TGTGCCAGCAGTCCCCACTCGGGGGGTACGCAGTATTTT
NA,TRBV20-1,TRBJ2-7,NA,CSATPGGGDEQYF,TGCAGTGCTACCCCAGGAGGGGGGGACGAGCAGTACTTC
few,TRBV24-1,TRBJ2-1,NA,CATSDGGTEQFF,TGTGCCACCAGTGATGGGGGGACTGAGCAGTTCTTC
few,TRBV7-8,TRBJ2-5,TRBD2,CASSGPQAGEETQYF,TGTGCCAGCAGTGGTCCTCAAGCGGGAGAAGAGACCCAGTACTTC